This T cell receptor beta chain emerged from a study of blood T cell repertoires in COVID-19. This table comes from immunoSEQ multiplex PCR, and its TCRdb copy is limited to in-frame clones, with some not included. Here the sample spans 400,000 to 450,000 clones, around 91% being singletons. This TCR came from a woman between 35 and 50 years old with COVID-19, enrolled during active disease. The sequenced sample consisted of peripheral blood.

The CDR3: CASIDRTGGSYEQYF. In nucleotides, the CDR3 is TGTGCCAGCATCGACCGGACAGGGGGGTCCTACGAGCAGTACTTC. The chain combines TRBV6-6 with TRBJ2-7; TRBD1 matches at 10 bases. The germline gives CDR1 MNHNY, CDR2 SVGAGI (reference sequence). V lost 7 bases to trimming and J lost 1 base; unmatched junction nucleotides: 7. The CDR3 spans 15 residues.